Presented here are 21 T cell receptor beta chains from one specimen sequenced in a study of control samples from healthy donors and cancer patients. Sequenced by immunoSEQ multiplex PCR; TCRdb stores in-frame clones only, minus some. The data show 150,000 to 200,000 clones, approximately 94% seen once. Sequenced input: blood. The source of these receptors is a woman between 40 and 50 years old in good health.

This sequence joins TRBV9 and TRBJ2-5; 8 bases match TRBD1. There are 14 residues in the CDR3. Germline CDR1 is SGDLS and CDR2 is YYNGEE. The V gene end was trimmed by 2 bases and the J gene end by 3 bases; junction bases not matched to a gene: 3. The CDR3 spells CASSVQGAEETQYF. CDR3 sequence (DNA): TGTGCCAGCAGCGTGCAGGGGGCTGAAGAGACCCAGTACTTC.

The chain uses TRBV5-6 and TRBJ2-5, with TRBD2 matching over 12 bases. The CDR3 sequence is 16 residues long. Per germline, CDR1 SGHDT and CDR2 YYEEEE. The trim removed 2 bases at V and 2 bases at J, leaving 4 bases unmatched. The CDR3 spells CASSLLGLAGQETQYF. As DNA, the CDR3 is TGTGCCAGCAGCTTATTGGGACTAGCGGGTCAAGAGACCCAGTACTTC.

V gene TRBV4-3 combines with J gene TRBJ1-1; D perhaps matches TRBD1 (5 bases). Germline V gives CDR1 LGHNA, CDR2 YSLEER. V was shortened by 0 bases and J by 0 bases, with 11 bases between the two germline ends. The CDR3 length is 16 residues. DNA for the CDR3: TGCGCCAGCAGCCAAGATACCGGGGCCATGAACACTGAAGCTTTCTTT. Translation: CASSQDTGAMNTEAFF.

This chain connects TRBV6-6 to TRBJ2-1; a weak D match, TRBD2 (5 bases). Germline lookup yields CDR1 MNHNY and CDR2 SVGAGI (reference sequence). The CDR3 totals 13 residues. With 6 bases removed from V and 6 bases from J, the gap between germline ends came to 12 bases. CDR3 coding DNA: TGTGCCAGCAGCTACATAACTAGCAATGAGCAGTTCTTC. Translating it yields CASSYITSNEQFF.

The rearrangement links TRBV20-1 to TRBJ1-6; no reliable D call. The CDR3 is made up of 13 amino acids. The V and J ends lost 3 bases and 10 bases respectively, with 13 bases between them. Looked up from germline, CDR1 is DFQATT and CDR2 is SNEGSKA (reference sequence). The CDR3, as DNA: TGCAGTGCTAGTTTGAACCTCAGATCACCCCTCCACTTT. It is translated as CSASLNLRSPLHF.

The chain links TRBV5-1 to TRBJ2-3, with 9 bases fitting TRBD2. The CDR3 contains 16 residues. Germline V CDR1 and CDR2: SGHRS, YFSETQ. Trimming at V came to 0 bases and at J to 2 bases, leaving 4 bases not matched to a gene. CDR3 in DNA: TGCGCCAGCAGCTTGGATGGCGGGGGGGCCACAGATACGCAGTATTTT. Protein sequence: CASSLDGGGATDTQYF. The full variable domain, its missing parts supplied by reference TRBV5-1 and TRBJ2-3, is KAGVTQTPRYLIKTRGQQVTLSCSPISGHRSVSWYQQTPGQGLQFLFEYFSETQRNKGNFPGRFSGRQFSNSRSEMNVSTLELGDSALYLCASSLDGGGATDTQYFGPGTRLTVL.

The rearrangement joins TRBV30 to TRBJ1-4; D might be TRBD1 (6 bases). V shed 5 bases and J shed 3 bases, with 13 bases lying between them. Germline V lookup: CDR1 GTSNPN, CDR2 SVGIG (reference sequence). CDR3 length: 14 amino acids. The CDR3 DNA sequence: TGTGCCTGGCAGTCAGGGGTAGCTAATGAAAAACTGTTTTTT. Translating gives CAWQSGVANEKLFF. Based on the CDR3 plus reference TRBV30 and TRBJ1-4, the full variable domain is SQTIHQWPATLVQPVGSPLSLECTVEGTSNPNLYWYRQAAGRGLQLLFYSVGIGQISSEVPQNLSASRPQDRQFILSSKKLLLSDSGFYLCAWQSGVANEKLFFGSGTQLSVL.

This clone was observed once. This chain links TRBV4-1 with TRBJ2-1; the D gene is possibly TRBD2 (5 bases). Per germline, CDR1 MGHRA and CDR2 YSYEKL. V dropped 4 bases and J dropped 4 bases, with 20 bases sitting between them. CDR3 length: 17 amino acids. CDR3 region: CASSLSFVTGSYNEQFF. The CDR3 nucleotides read TGCGCCAGCAGCCTATCCTTTGTGACGGGAAGTTACAATGAGCAGTTCTTC.

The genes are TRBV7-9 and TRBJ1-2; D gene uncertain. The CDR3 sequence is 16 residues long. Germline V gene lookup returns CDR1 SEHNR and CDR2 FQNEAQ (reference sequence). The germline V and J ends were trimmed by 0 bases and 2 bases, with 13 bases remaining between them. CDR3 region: CASSLAWADTNYGYTF. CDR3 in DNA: TGTGCCAGCAGCTTAGCGTGGGCAGATACCAACTATGGCTACACCTTC.

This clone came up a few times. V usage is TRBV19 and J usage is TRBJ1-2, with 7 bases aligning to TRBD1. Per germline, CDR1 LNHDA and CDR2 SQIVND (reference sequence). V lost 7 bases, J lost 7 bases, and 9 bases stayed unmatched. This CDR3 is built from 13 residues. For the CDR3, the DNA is TGTGCCAGTATCGCGACAGGGTTAGGTGGCTACACCTTC. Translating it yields CASIATGLGGYTF.

The CDR3 protein is CASGLVRGPGPAFF. The CDR3 DNA follows: TGTGCTAGTGGTTTGGTACGAGGGCCGGGACCAGCTTTCTTT. The chain recombines TRBV12-5 with TRBJ1-1, with D perhaps matching TRBD1 (5 bases). The germline CDR1 and CDR2 sequences are LGHNT and FRNRAP. The CDR3 sequence is 14 residues long. V lost 0 bases to trimming and J lost 10 bases, with 15 bases between them. Full variable domain (remainder filled in from reference TRBV12-5 and TRBJ1-1): DARVTQTPRHKVTEMGQEVTMRCQPILGHNTVFWYRQTMMQGLELLAYFRNRAPLDDSGMPKDRFSAEMPDATLATLKIQPSEPRDSAVYFCASGLVRGPGPAFFGQGTRLTVV.

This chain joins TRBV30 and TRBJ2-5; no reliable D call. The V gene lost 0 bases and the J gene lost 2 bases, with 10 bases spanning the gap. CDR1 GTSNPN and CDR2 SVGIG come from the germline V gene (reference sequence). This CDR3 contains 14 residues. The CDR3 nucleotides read TGTGCCTGGAGTGTAGAGGTTATTCAAGAGACCCAGTACTTC. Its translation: CAWSVEVIQETQYF.

In DNA, the CDR3 is TGTGCCAGCACCGGAGGCTATGGCTACACCTTC. Amino acid sequence: CASTGGYGYTF. The chain has TRBV6-6 and TRBJ1-2; no clear D gene. The CDR3 has 11 residues. The ends were cut back, 7 bases at V and 4 bases at J, with 7 bases in the middle. CDR1 is MNHNY, CDR2 SVGAGI, per germline (reference sequence).

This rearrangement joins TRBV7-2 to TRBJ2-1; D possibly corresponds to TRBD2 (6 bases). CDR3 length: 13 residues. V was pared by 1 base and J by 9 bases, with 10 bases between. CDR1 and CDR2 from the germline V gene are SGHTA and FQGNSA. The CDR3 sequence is CASSLVGGVEQFF. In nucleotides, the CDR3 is TGTGCCAGCAGCTTAGTGGGGGGAGTTGAGCAGTTCTTC.

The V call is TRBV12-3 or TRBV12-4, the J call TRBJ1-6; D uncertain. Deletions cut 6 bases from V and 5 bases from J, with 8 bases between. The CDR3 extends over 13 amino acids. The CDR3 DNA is TGTGCCAGCAGCCGGACCGATAATTCACCCCTCCACTTT. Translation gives CASSRTDNSPLHF.

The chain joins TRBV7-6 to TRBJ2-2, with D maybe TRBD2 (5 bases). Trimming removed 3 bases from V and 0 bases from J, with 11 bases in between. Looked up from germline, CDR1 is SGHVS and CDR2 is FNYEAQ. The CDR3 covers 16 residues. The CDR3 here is CASSFGEGSNTGELFF. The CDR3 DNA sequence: TGTGCCAGCAGCTTCGGTGAGGGTTCGAACACCGGGGAGCTGTTTTTT.

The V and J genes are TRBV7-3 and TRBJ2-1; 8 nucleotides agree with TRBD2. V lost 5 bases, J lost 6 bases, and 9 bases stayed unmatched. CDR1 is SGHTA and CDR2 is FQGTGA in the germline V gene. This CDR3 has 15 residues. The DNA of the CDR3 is TGTGCCAGCAGCCAATCCGGGACTAGAAGCAATGAGCAGTTCTTC. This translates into CASSQSGTRSNEQFF.

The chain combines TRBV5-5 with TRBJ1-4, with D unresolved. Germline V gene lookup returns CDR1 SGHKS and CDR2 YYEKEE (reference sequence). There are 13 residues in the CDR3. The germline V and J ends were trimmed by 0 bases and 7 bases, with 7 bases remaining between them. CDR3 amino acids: CASSLGTIEKLFF. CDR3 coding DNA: TGTGCCAGCAGCTTGGGTACAATTGAAAAACTGTTTTTT.

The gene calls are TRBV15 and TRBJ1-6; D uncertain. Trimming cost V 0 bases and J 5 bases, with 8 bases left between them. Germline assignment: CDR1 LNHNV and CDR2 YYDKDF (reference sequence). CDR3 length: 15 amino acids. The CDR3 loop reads CATSRDARDNSPLHF. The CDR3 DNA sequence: TGTGCCACCAGCAGAGATGCCCGGGATAATTCACCCCTCCACTTT.

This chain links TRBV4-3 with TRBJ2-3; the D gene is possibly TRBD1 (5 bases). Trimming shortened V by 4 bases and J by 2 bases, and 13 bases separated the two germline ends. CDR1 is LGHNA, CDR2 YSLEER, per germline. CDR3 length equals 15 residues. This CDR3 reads CASSRQPGITDTQYF. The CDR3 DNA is TGCGCCAGCAGCCGACAGCCGGGTATCACAGATACGCAGTATTTT.

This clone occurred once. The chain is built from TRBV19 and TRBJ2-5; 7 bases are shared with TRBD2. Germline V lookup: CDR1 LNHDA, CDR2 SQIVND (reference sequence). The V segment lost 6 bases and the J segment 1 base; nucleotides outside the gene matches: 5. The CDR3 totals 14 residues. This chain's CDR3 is CASSGGYLQETQYF. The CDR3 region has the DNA TGTGCCAGTAGCGGGGGGTACCTCCAAGAGACCCAGTACTTC. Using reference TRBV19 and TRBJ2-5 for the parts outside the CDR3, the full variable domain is DGGITQSPKYLFRKEGQNVTLSCEQNLNHDAMYWYRQDPGQGLRLIYYSQIVNDFQKGDIAEGYSVSREKKESFPLTVTSAQKNPTAFYLCASSGGYLQETQYFGPGTRLLVL.